The clone carrying this TCR beta chain is a singleton in its sample. Its antigen remains unidentified. Looked up from germline, CDR1 is LGHDT and CDR2 is YNNKEL (reference sequence). The CDR3 has 15 residues. The trim removed 5 bases at V and 4 bases at J, leaving 7 bases unmatched. It was 5'RACE with constant-segment primers that produced the TCR alpha and TCR beta cDNA libraries, which carried sample barcodes and UMIs. TCRdb re-called the 5' RACE reads with MiXCR, one entry per CDR3 protein. Here the sample spans about 340,000 distinct CDR3 sequences, 10% to 15% being singletons. This specimen belongs to a study of T-cell memory formation after mild COVID-19. Overall study: The study found TCR clusters largely donor specific. General observations from the study: Memory sampled before infection contained some responding clones, suggesting cross-reactive memory joined. Mostly located in CM and EM were contracting CD4+ clones, with contracting CD8+ clones located in EMRA.

The chain is built from TRBV3-1 and TRBJ2-2; 7 nucleotides agree with TRBD1. This sequence was found in a young man who had mild COVID-19 (a few samples of this study predate the infection). Cell type and time point are not known. The sequencing input was PBMCs or a T cell subset sorted from them (not recorded which). The CDR3 reads CASSDGTVGTGELFF. The DNA for the CDR3 is TGTGCCAGCAGCGACGGGACAGTCGGCACCGGGGAGCTGTTTTTT.